These 3 T cell receptor beta chains were all obtained from the same sample, sequenced in a study of T cell repertoires in cytomegalovirus infection (dated by TCRdb to 2018 to 2020). Their target antigens are unknown. This sample's treatment or condition label indicates: in vitro stimulation with specific CMV peptide epitopes to enrich CMV-specific T cells. These reads were obtained on an Illumina HiSeq 1500. The public reads were quality trimmed at Q25 with fastp and then assembled into clones with MiXCR by TCRdb, keeping productive beta chains. CDR3 protein duplicates are merged, each entry listing the most common genes and DNA. In all, the sample holds approximately 120,000 distinct CDR3 sequences, and 32% of those were seen once. Around 54% of the sample goes to the ten largest clones. Here the sequenced sample was CD8+ T cells from cultured PBMCs, taken from culture after CMV antigen stimulation. Every receptor here comes from a human donor in good health (CMV status not recorded). Some clones in this sample may be carry-over from other donors' samples.

This clonotype has a handful of counts. For the CDR3, the DNA is TGCAGTGCTAGACAGGGTTTAGCCTATGGCTACACCTTC. It encodes CSARQGLAYGYTF. The J gene is TRBJ1-2, the V gene TRBV20-1, with D possibly being TRBD1 (5 bases). The germline V gene has CDR1 DFQATT and CDR2 SNEGSKA (reference sequence). The CDR3 has 13 amino acids. Trimming shortened V by 2 bases and J by 4 bases, and 11 bases separated the two germline ends.

The J gene is TRBJ2-7, the V gene TRBV6-1; the match to TRBD1 covers 8 bases. CDR3 length: 14 amino acids. With V trimmed by 7 bases and J by 2 bases, 7 bases remained unmatched. Germline V gene lookup returns CDR1 MNHNS and CDR2 SASEGT. CDR3 bases: TGTGCCAGCAAGGACAGGGAAAACCCCTACGAGCAGTACTTC. As protein: CASKDRENPYEQYF.

Details on this clonotype: This could be a read error, since a much larger clone is one nucleotide away. V is TRBV7-8 and J is TRBJ1-4, with 7 positions matching TRBD1. CDR1 is SGHVS and CDR2 is FQNEAQ in the germline V gene. The CDR3 length is 14 residues. The CDR3 region has the DNA TGTGCCATCAGCCAGGGACAGATTAATGAAAAACTGTTTTTT. Translation: CAISQGQINEKLFF.